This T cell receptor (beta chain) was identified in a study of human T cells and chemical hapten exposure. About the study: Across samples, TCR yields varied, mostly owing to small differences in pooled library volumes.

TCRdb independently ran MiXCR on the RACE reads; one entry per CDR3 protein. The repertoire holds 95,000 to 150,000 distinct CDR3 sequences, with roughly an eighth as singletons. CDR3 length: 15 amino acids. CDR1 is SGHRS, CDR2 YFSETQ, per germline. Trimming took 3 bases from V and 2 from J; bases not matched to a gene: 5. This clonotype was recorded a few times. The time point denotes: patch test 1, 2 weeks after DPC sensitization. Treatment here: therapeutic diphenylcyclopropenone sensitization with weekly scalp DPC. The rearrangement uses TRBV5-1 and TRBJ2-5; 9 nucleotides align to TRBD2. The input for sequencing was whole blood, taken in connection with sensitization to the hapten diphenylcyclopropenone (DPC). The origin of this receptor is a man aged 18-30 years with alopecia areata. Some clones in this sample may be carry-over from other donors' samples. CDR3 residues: CASSYSGGPQETQYF. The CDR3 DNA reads TGCGCCAGCAGCTATAGCGGGGGCCCACAAGAGACCCAGTACTTC.